The clone carrying this T cell receptor (beta chain) was observed a handful of times. Antigen unknown. The length of the CDR3 is 16 residues. Per the germline V gene, CDR1 is MNHEY and CDR2 is SMNVEV (reference sequence). The junction had 5 bases not matched to a gene; V was cut back by 4 bases and J by 6 bases. In the original processing: A papillary thyroid cancer distant-metastasis classifier was built from CDR3 differences across clinicopathological groups. TCRdb re-clonotyped the PCR reads through MiXCR. It is TCRdb's table, rather than the study itself, that gives the V and J calls and clone size. Counted here are about 15,000 clones, about 21% occurring once; the ten biggest clones make up approximately 13%. Ahead of thyroid surgery, no patient had received treatment of any kind. The data originate from a study of metastatic and nonmetastatic thyroid tumors. Background on the study: Across peripheral blood and tumor or nodule tissue samples taken from malignant and benign thyroid patients, the repertoires were compared with one another. Study-level findings and limits: As reported, TCR beta diversity in blood and tumor was significantly higher in malignant thyroid tumors than in benign nodules.

The sample was blood. This TCR came from a female donor with papillary thyroid cancer or a benign thyroid nodule (not recorded which). Some clones in this sample may be carry-over from other donors' samples. The chain couples TRBV27 to TRBJ2-1, with TRBD2 matching 14 bases. The CDR3, as DNA: TGTGCCAGCAGTTCCAGACTAGCGGGAGGGACCAATGAGCAGTTCTTC. It is translated as CASSSRLAGGTNEQFF.